This record covers a single TCR beta chain. The sample originates from a study of T cell changes during pregnancy in multiple sclerosis. This CDR3 contains 14 residues. Trimming cost V 5 bases and J 5 bases; bases outside gene matches: 7. The germline V gene has CDR1 MGHDK and CDR2 SYGVNS. Clones were read by immunoSEQ multiplex PCR, and TCRdb kept only the in-frame ones, dropping some. In the table there are tens of thousands of clones, 80% to 95% of which are singletons. The sample was peripheral blood, taken in the second trimester of pregnancy. The receptor was derived from a female donor in good health, enrolled as a control in a pregnancy study. V gene TRBV25-1 combines with J gene TRBJ2-3, with TRBD1 matching over 7 bases. The CDR3 reads CASSRQGGGDTQYF. In nucleotides, the CDR3 is TGTGCCAGCAGTAGACAGGGTGGGGGAGATACGCAGTATTTT.